This TCR beta chain appears in the sequencing data of a study of lymphopenia after photon versus proton radiotherapy. CDR1 is MNHNS, CDR2 SASEGT, per germline. The CDR3 loop spans 15 amino acids. Trimming removed 6 bases from V and 9 bases from J; junction bases left unmatched: 10. Regarding this clone: Its cognate antigen is unknown.

Study results and caveats: After lymphocyte nadir, photon-treated repertoires showed oligoclonal expansion, especially CD8+ Temra. Under photons, naive T cells and diversity fell while effector/memory populations rose.

TCRdb's table, derived via immunoSEQ multiplex PCR, lists solely in-frame clones and lacks some. The sample comprises about 14,000 clones, 82% of which are singletons, and 27% rests with the top ten. V usage is TRBV6-1 and J usage is TRBJ1-6; TRBD1 agrees at 8 bases. This receptor was obtained from a man in his forties or fifties with gastric cancer. The source material was peripheral blood, sampled from a patient treated with photon-based radiotherapy. The CDR3 loop is CASSAQRGQVSPLHF. The DNA of the CDR3 is TGTGCCAGCAGCGCACAGAGGGGACAGGTTTCACCCCTCCACTTT.